This T cell receptor (beta chain) is from a study of radiotherapy plus CTLA-4 blockade in lung cancer. The study, taken as a whole, reports: Among blood TCR repertoires after radiotherapy plus ipilimumab, tumor-derived clones expanded.

On this clone itself: Its antigen is not known.

Losses at the gene ends were 6 bases for V and 6 bases for J; bases not matched to a gene: 9. The CDR3 is 15 amino acids. From germline, CDR1 is SNHLY and CDR2 FYNNEI. Generated by immunoSEQ multiplex PCR, the TCRdb table keeps only in-frame clones and is missing some. The data hold roughly 88,000 clones, with about four fifths observed a single time. The genes are TRBV2 and TRBJ2-1, with 9 bases matching TRBD1. This receptor was taken from a human donor with non-small cell lung cancer who had stable disease on radiotherapy plus ipilimumab. The sequencing here drew on peripheral blood, taken from a patient treated with radiotherapy plus ipilimumab. This CDR3 reads CASSGYRGPTNEQFF. CDR3 DNA sequence: TGTGCCAGCAGCGGTTACAGGGGGCCAACCAATGAGCAGTTCTTC. The full variable domain, its missing parts supplied by reference TRBV2 and TRBJ2-1, is EPEVTQTPSHQVTQMGQEVILRCVPISNHLYFYWYRQILGQKVEFLVSFYNNEISEKSEIFDDQFSVERPDGSNFTLKIRSTKLEDSAMYFCASSGYRGPTNEQFFGPGTRLTVL.